Listed below are T cell receptor beta chains from one sample, sequenced in a study of neoadjuvant anti-PD-1 for oral cavity cancer. Clones were read by immunoSEQ multiplex PCR, and TCRdb kept only the in-frame ones, dropping some. The data show about 7,100 clones, with 60% seen just once and around 5.9% held by the top ten. The sample was tumor tissue, taken before nivolumab (anti-PD-1) treatment. Receptors originate from a person aged 40 to 85 with oral cavity squamous cell carcinoma. CDR3s include the opening cysteine and the closing phenylalanine or tryptophan. Each record gives: D gene, J gene, clone size, V gene, CDR3 DNA, CDR3 protein. D genes are given only for firm matches. The size field is filled for only some rows; it gives once, few, many or a size class.

>TRBD1|TRBJ1-6|few|TRBV9
TGTGCCAGCAGCGTAGAACAGGGGCTCAATTCACCCCTCCACTTT
CASSVEQGLNSPLHF
>TRBD1|TRBJ2-2|-|TRBV15
TGTGCCACCAGCAGAGGGACAGGGGGAAGCACCGGGGAGCTGTTTTTT
CATSRGTGGSTGELFF
>TRBD1|TRBJ2-2|medium-sized|TRBV30
TGTGCCTGGAGTTCCGGGACAGGGGGGAGGACCGGGGAGCTGTTTTTT
CAWSSGTGGRTGELFF
>-|TRBJ2-5|-|TRBV7-9
TGTGCCAGCAGCCCCGGGACAAATGAAGAGACCCAGTACTTC
CASSPGTNEETQYF
>-|TRBJ1-4|few|TRBV2
TGTGCCAGCAGTGAGGGGAGGGGCCCAACTAATGAAAAACTGTTTTTT
CASSEGRGPTNEKLFF
>-|TRBJ2-7|-|TRBV7-8
TGTGCCAGCAGCTTAGATTCAACGGGGGCCATCTACGAGCAGTACTTC
CASSLDSTGAIYEQYF
>-|TRBJ2-1|-|TRBV19
TGTGCCAGTAGCCGACTAGTCTACAATGAGCAGTTCTTC
CASSRLVYNEQFF
>TRBD2|TRBJ2-1|-|TRBV9
TGTGCCAGCAGCGTCGGACTAGCGGCTAGTGAGCAGTTCTTC
CASSVGLAASEQFF
>-|TRBJ2-4|once|TRBV29-1
TGCAGCGTTGAAGGGTCGTCCAAAAACATTCAGTACTTC
CSVEGSSKNIQYF
>-|TRBJ1-1|-|TRBV29-1
TGCAGCGTTGGGGCCAGGGGTCTGAACACTGAAGCTTTCTTT
CSVGARGLNTEAFF
>-|TRBJ1-1|-|TRBV25-1
TGTGCCAGCCGACCCGGGACATACTACACTGAAGCTTTCTTT
CASRPGTYYTEAFF
>-|TRBJ1-1|-|TRBV28
TGTGCCAGCAGTTGGACTGGGGCACCGAACACTGAAGCTTTCTTT
CASSWTGAPNTEAFF
>TRBD1|TRBJ1-2|few|TRBV11-2
TGTGCCAGCAGTCCGGACAGGGGAGAAGGCTACACCTTC
CASSPDRGEGYTF
>TRBD1|TRBJ1-6|-|TRBV5-6
TGTGCCAGCAGCTTGCGAGGACAGGGGCCCTCACCCCTCCACTTT
CASSLRGQGPSPLHF
>TRBD1|TRBJ1-2|few|TRBV19
TGTGCCAGTAGTCTAATGGGACAGGGGTACTATGGCTACACCTTC
CASSLMGQGYYGYTF
>-|TRBJ2-1|medium-sized|TRBV16
TGTGCCAGCAGCCCTAACAATGAGCAGTTCTTC
CASSPNNEQFF
>TRBD2|TRBJ2-1|-|TRBV9
TGTGCCAGCAGCGTTGGGGGAGGGACTATACTACAATATGAGCAGTTCTTC
CASSVGGGTILQYEQFF
>TRBD1|TRBJ1-3|few|TRBV4-1
TGCGCCAGCAGCCGGGGACAGGGAACTACTGGAAACACCATATATTTT
CASSRGQGTTGNTIYF
>-|TRBJ1-2|-|TRBV4-2
TGTGCCAGCAGCCAAGATAGTTCCACCTATGGCTACACCTTC
CASSQDSSTYGYTF
>-|TRBJ2-1|few|TRBV5-6
TGTGCCAGCAGCCTTAGCGGTAGCTCCTACAATGAGCAGTTCTTC
CASSLSGSSYNEQFF
>-|TRBJ1-5|-|TRBV14
TGTGCCAGCAGCAAAGGGGGTGGGGGGAATCAGCCCCAGCATTTT
CASSKGGGGNQPQHF
>TRBD2|TRBJ2-7|-|TRBV7-2
TGTGCCAGCACCCATCCAGGGCTAGCGGTCCGCGAGCAGTACTTC
CASTHPGLAVREQYF
>-|TRBJ1-1|-|TRBV15
TGTGCCACCAGCAGAGCCCGTTCGAGCGGGGGGTTTGCTGAAGCTTTCTTT
CATSRARSSGGFAEAFF
>-|TRBJ2-1|-|TRBV7-9
TGTGCCAGCAGCCCTAACGTCGGGGGCAATGAGCAGTTCTTC
CASSPNVGGNEQFF
>TRBD1|TRBJ1-1|-|TRBV30
TGTGCCTGGAGTACTCAACAGGGGGTTCGCACTGAAGCTTTCTTT
CAWSTQQGVRTEAFF
>-|TRBJ2-6|few|TRBV6-1
TGTGCCAGCAGTGGCCTCACTGGGGCCAACGTCCTGACTTTC
CASSGLTGANVLTF
>-|TRBJ1-2|-|TRBV28
TGTGCCAGCACAGGCCGCTATGGCTACACCTTC
CASTGRYGYTF
>-|TRBJ2-1|-|TRBV20-1
TGCAGTGCTCAGTCGGGTGGGGGGCAGTTCTTC
CSAQSGGGQFF
>-|TRBJ2-2|-|TRBV6-1
TGTGCCAGCAGTGATCGGAGAGGGGCCACCGGGGAGCTGTTTTTT
CASSDRRGATGELFF
>TRBD2|TRBJ2-3|-|TRBV5-1
TGCGCCAGCAGCTTGGGAGTAGCGGGGAGCACAGATACGCAGTATTTT
CASSLGVAGSTDTQYF
>TRBD2|TRBJ2-1|-|TRBV29-1
TGCAGCGGCGGAAGCGGGAGGACCAGCTCCTACAATGAGCAGTTCTTC
CSGGSGRTSSYNEQFF
>TRBD1|TRBJ2-3|-|TRBV5-5
TGTGCCAGCAGCTTGCGTCGCCAGGGGGACATGGATACGCAGTATTTT
CASSLRRQGDMDTQYF
>-|TRBJ2-5|once|TRBV5-6
TGTGCCAGCAGCTTGGCAGTTGTGACTGGGAAGGGCCAAGAGACCCAGTACTTC
CASSLAVVTGKGQETQYF
>-|TRBJ1-4|-|TRBV6-1
TGTGCCAGCTCCGGACGGGAGAATGAAAAACTGTTTTTT
CASSGRENEKLFF
>-|TRBJ2-2|-|TRBV13
TGTGCCAGCAGGGCTCTACGGGGGGCGCTCACCGGGGAGCTGTTTTTT
CASRALRGALTGELFF
>-|TRBJ1-2|-|TRBV7-9
TGTGCCAGCAGTCCGGGAGGGGGGGCCTATGGCTACACCTTC
CASSPGGGAYGYTF
>TRBD1|TRBJ1-3|-|TRBV7-2
TGTGCCAGCAGCTTAGTGACAGGGCCTGGAAACACCATATATTTT
CASSLVTGPGNTIYF
>TRBD1|TRBJ1-2|-|TRBV7-9
TGTGCCAGCAGCACCTGGACAGGGGAACACCTCTATGGCTACACCTTC
CASSTWTGEHLYGYTF
>TRBD1|TRBJ2-5|once|TRBV7-9
TGTGCCAGCAGCTTCCAGACAGGGCTGATCCAAGAGACCCAGTACTTC
CASSFQTGLIQETQYF
>-|TRBJ2-2|-|TRBV6-1
TGTGCCACCAAGGCCAGGGGAACGAACACCGGGGAGCTGTTTTTT
CATKARGTNTGELFF
>TRBD1|TRBJ2-2|once|TRBV5-1
TGCGCCAGCAGCTTGCCCGGGACAGGGACCGGGGAGCTGTTTTTT
CASSLPGTGTGELFF
>-|TRBJ2-7|-|TRBV6-5
TGTGCCAGCAGTTACTCATACAGGGCGGGCGAGCAGTACTTC
CASSYSYRAGEQYF
>-|TRBJ1-2|-|TRBV6-4
TGTGCCAGCAGTTTGGAGGGACACCCCGGCTACACCTTC
CASSLEGHPGYTF
>-|TRBJ1-1|-|TRBV7-9
TGTGCCAGCAGCTTAGGAACTGAAGCTTTCTTT
CASSLGTEAFF
>TRBD2|TRBJ2-1|-|TRBV25-1
TGTGCCAGCAACCGCGGACTAGCGGGGAATGAGCAGTTCTTC
CASNRGLAGNEQFF
>-|TRBJ1-1|-|TRBV12-1
TGTGCCAGCAGCTTTGCGAATCCAGGGAACACTGAAGCTTTCTTT
CASSFANPGNTEAFF
>-|TRBJ1-5|few|TRBV27
TGTGCCAGCAGTTTAGGAGGATATCAGCCCCAGCATTTT
CASSLGGYQPQHF
>-|TRBJ1-5|-|TRBV2
TGTGCCAGCAAAGGACAGATTTTTAGCAATCAGCCCCAGCATTTT
CASKGQIFSNQPQHF
>-|TRBJ2-3|-|TRBV7-6
TGTGCCAGCAGCCGACAGGCGCCGCCTAGCACAGATACGCAGTATTTT
CASSRQAPPSTDTQYF
>-|TRBJ1-4|-|TRBV2
TGTGCCAGCAACGAAGACGCAACTAATGAAAAACTGTTTTTT
CASNEDATNEKLFF
>-|TRBJ2-5|once|TRBV6-5
TGTGCCAGCACCACACAGGGAGAGACCCAGTACTTC
CASTTQGETQYF
>-|TRBJ1-1|-|TRBV6-5
TGTGCCAGCAGACGCGGGGGGTCTTCGACTGAAGCTTTCTTT
CASRRGGSSTEAFF
>-|TRBJ2-3|-|TRBV5-1
TGCGCCAGCAGCTTGGTGGGGTTGATCACAGATACGCAGTATTTT
CASSLVGLITDTQYF
>TRBD1|TRBJ1-5|-|TRBV7-2
TGTGCCAGCAGCTCAGACAGGGGCCTGGGCGGCAATCAGCCCCAGCATTTT
CASSSDRGLGGNQPQHF
>TRBD1|TRBJ1-1|-|TRBV7-9
TGTGCCAGCAGCCCTTCGACAGGGGTGCAAGCTTTCTTT
CASSPSTGVQAFF
>TRBD1|TRBJ1-2|-|TRBV29-1
TGCAGCGTTAACAGGGGGACTTCTAACTATGGCTACACCTTC
CSVNRGTSNYGYTF
>-|TRBJ1-1|few|TRBV10-2
TGCGCCAGCAGAGAGCTATCCAGCACTGAAGCTTTCTTT
CASRELSSTEAFF
>-|TRBJ2-7|few|TRBV6-5
TGTGCCAGCAGTATTGGGGGGGCGGCCTCCTACGAGCAGTACTTC
CASSIGGAASYEQYF
>-|TRBJ2-1|few|TRBV14
TGTGCCAGCCGAGAGACGGTCAACAATGAGCAGTTCTTC
CASRETVNNEQFF